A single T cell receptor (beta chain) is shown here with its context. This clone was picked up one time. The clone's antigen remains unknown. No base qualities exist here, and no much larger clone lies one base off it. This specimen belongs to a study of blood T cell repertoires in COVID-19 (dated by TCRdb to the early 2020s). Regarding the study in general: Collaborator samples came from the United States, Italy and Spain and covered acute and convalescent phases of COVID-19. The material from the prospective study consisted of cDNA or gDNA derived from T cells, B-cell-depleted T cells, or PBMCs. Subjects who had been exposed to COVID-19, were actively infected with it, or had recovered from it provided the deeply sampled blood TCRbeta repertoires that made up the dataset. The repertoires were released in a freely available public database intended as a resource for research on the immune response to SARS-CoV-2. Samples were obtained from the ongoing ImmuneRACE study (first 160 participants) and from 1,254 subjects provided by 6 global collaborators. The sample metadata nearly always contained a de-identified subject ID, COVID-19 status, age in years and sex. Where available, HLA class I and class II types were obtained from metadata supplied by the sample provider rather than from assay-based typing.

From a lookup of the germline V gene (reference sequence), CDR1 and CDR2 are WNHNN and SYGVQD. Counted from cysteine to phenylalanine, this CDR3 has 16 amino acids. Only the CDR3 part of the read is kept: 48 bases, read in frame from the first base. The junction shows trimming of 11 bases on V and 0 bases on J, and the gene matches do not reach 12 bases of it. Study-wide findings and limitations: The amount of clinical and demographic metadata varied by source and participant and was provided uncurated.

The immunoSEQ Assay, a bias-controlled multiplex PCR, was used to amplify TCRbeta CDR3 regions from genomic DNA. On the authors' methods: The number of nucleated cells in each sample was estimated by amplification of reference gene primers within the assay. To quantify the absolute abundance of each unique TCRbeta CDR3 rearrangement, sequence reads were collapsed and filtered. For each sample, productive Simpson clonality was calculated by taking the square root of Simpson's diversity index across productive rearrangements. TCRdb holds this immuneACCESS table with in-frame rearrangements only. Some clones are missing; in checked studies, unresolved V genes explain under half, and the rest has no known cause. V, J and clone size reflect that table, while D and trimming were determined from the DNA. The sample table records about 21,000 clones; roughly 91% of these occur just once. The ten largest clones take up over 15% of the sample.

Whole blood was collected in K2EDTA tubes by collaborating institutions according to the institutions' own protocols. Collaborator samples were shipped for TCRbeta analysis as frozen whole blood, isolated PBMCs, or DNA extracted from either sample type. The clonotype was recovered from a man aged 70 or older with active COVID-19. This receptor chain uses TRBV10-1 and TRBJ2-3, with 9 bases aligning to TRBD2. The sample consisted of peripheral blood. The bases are TGCGCCCGACCGCAGCGGGGGGTTCCTAGCACAGATACGCAGTATTTT. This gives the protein CARPQRGVPSTDTQYF.